A single sample gave rise to the 31 T cell receptor beta chains below, sequenced in a study of blood T cell repertoires in COVID-19. Sequenced by immunoSEQ multiplex PCR; TCRdb stores in-frame clones only, minus some. The sample has 150,000 or so clones, approximately 88% seen once; the top ten hold approximately 5.3%. Sequenced: PBMCs or T cells enriched from blood (not recorded which). The source of these receptors is a man aged 65 to 85 who had been exposed to COVID-19.

The CDR3 DNA sequence: TGTGCCAGCAGCCAAGATTCGGTTTCCTACGAGCAGTACTTC. It translates to CASSQDSVSYEQYF. This chain uses TRBV3-1 (or the pseudogene TRBV3-2) with TRBJ2-7; D call uncertain. The CDR3 loop spans 14 amino acids. Per the germline V gene, CDR1 is LGHDT and CDR2 is YNNKEL (reference sequence). Between the trimmed V and J ends, which lost 0 bases and 1 base, there was a span of 7 bases.

The chain uses TRBV6-2 or TRBV6-3 and TRBJ1-2, with D maybe TRBD1 (5 bases). The V and J ends lost 0 bases and 6 bases respectively, with 14 bases between them. The CDR3 covers 15 residues. The germline gives CDR1 MNHEY, CDR2 SVGEGT. The CDR3 region has the DNA TGTGCCAGCAGTTACTCCCAGGGAGGGATGCATGGCTACACCTTC. As protein: CASSYSQGGMHGYTF.

The genes are TRBV7-6 and TRBJ2-1; 7 bases line up with TRBD1. Trimming at V came to 3 bases and at J to 4 bases, leaving 3 bases not matched to a gene. Germline CDR1 and CDR2: SGHVS and FNYEAQ. The CDR3 runs to 14 residues. The CDR3 DNA follows: TGTGCCAGCAGCTTGCCGGGACAGTACAATGAGCAGTTCTTC. Residues: CASSLPGQYNEQFF.

This sequence joins TRBV28 and TRBJ1-1; 7 bases match TRBD1. The trim removed 8 bases at V and 0 bases at J, leaving 3 bases unmatched. The V gene's germline CDR1 is MDHEN and CDR2 SYDVKM. The CDR3 extends over 13 amino acids. CDR3 loop: CASQDRMNTEAFF. The CDR3 nucleotides are TGTGCCAGCCAGGACAGGATGAACACTGAAGCTTTCTTT.

The genes are TRBV7-8 and TRBJ1-5, with 8 bases fitting TRBD1. V was pared by 1 base and J by 0 bases, with 5 bases of the junction left unmatched. CDR1 and CDR2 from the germline V gene are SGHVS and FQNEAQ. The CDR3 has 17 amino acids. This CDR3 reads CASSLGQGAYSNQPQHF. CDR3 bases: TGTGCCAGCAGCTTAGGGCAGGGGGCTTATAGCAATCAGCCCCAGCATTTT.

The rearrangement links TRBV9 to TRBJ2-5; D possibly corresponds to TRBD2 (6 bases). The germline gives CDR1 SGDLS, CDR2 YYNGEE. The V end lost 0 bases, the J end lost 5 bases, and 11 bases lay between the germline ends. This CDR3 is 14 amino acids long. The chain's CDR3 is CASSVELAMETQYF. CDR3 DNA: TGTGCCAGCAGCGTAGAGCTAGCGATGGAGACCCAGTACTTC.

This chain uses TRBV10-1 with TRBJ2-1, with D tentatively TRBD2 (5 bases). From germline, CDR1 is WNHNN and CDR2 SYGVQD (reference sequence). V lost 0 bases and J lost 6, with 12 bases in between. The CDR3 is made up of 15 amino acids. CDR3 DNA: TGCGCCAGCAGTGAGTCGGGTAGCGCCCGCAATGAGCAGTTCTTC. It translates to CASSESGSARNEQFF.

This chain uses TRBV27 with TRBJ2-2; D is uncertain. The germline CDR1 and CDR2 sequences are MNHEY and SMNVEV (reference sequence). Trimming shortened V by 4 bases and J by 0 bases, and 3 bases separated the two germline ends. CDR3 length: 13 residues. The CDR3 DNA reads as TGTGCCAGCAGTTCGGCGAACACCGGGGAGCTGTTTTTT. It is translated as CASSSANTGELFF.

The table lists this clone with a count of one. The chain carries TRBV6-6 and TRBJ1-2, with a possible D match to TRBD1 (6 bases). From germline, CDR1 is MNHNY and CDR2 SVGAGI (reference sequence). V was clipped by 5 bases and J by 3 bases, with 16 bases between them. This CDR3 has 15 amino acids. The CDR3 here is CASSPRQAPYYGYTF. The CDR3 region has the DNA TGTGCCAGCAGTCCACGACAGGCACCCTACTATGGCTACACCTTC.

This clone counts as medium-sized. J is TRBJ2-7 and V is TRBV3-1 (or the pseudogene TRBV3-2); TRBD1 might be the D (6 bases). With 1 base removed from V and 3 bases from J, the gap between germline ends came to 10 bases. Germline V gene lookup returns CDR1 LGHDT and CDR2 YNNKEL (reference sequence). The CDR3 loop spans 14 amino acids. DNA of the CDR3: TGTGCCAGCAGCCAAGCGGACAGCTACTACGAGCAGTACTTC. It translates to CASSQADSYYEQYF.

The genes are TRBV5-1 and TRBJ2-7, with TRBD2 identical over 14 bases. Germline CDR1 and CDR2: SGHRS and YFSETQ. The CDR3 covers 15 residues. Losses at the gene ends were 3 bases for V and 5 bases for J; bases not matched to a gene: 4. The CDR3 is CASSSGTSGSHEQYF. The DNA for the CDR3 is TGCGCCAGCAGCTCGGGGACTAGCGGGAGCCACGAGCAGTACTTC.

The chain couples TRBV3-1 (or the pseudogene TRBV3-2) to TRBJ1-5; D possibly corresponds to TRBD1 (5 bases). CDR3 size: 16 residues. Germline V gene lookup returns CDR1 LGHDT and CDR2 YNNKEL (reference sequence). Trimming took off 5 bases at V and 1 base at J, with 15 bases between the two ends. CDR3 bases: TGTGCCAGCAGCAACGGCAGGGACTTCAGCAATCAGCCCCAGCATTTT. Translated: CASSNGRDFSNQPQHF.

The V gene is TRBV9, the J gene TRBJ2-7; TRBD1 matches at 7 bases. This CDR3 is 15 amino acids long. Germline V gene lookup returns CDR1 SGDLS and CDR2 YYNGEE. V shed 0 bases, J shed 4 bases, and the junction held 7 bases outside the gene matches. In nucleotides, the CDR3 is TGTGCCAGCAGCGTAGAACCGACAGGGTGGTACGAGCAGTACTTC. It codes for CASSVEPTGWYEQYF.

This chain uses TRBV27 with TRBJ2-3; a weak D match, TRBD2 (6 bases). The germline CDR1 and CDR2 sequences are MNHEY and SMNVEV (reference sequence). The CDR3 consists of 15 residues. V dropped 5 bases and J dropped 2 bases, with 14 bases sitting between them. The CDR3 region has the DNA TGTGCCAGCAGTCCCTCCCCGGGAGTCACAGATACGCAGTATTTT. Translation: CASSPSPGVTDTQYF.

The J gene is TRBJ2-7, the V gene TRBV4-3; 9 positions match TRBD1. From germline, CDR1 is LGHNA and CDR2 YSLEER. The CDR3 contains 15 residues. Unmatched junction bases numbered 5, after V lost 2 bases and J lost 3 bases. This CDR3 reads CASSQQRGQGYEQYF. The CDR3 DNA sequence: TGCGCCAGCAGCCAACAAAGGGGACAGGGCTACGAGCAGTACTTC.

CDR3 sequence reads: CASSLAVDPRRNEKLFF. The CDR3, as DNA: TGTGCCAGCAGCTTGGCCGTTGACCCCAGGAGGAATGAAAAACTGTTTTTT. This chain uses TRBV5-6 with TRBJ1-4, with D hard to call. Trimming removed 0 bases at V and 5 bases at J, with 17 bases between. From germline, CDR1 is SGHDT and CDR2 YYEEEE. This CDR3 is 17 amino acids long.

The J gene is TRBJ1-5, the V gene TRBV24-1; a possible D gene is TRBD1 (5 bases). V was clipped by 2 bases and J by 4 bases, with 11 bases between them. Germline V lookup: CDR1 KGHDR, CDR2 SFDVKD. CDR3 length: 15 amino acids. CDR3 coding DNA: TGTGCCACCAGTGATTCAGGGAGGAGGAATCAGCCCCAGCATTTT. It is translated as CATSDSGRRNQPQHF.

The genes are TRBV9 and TRBJ1-5, with D maybe TRBD1 (5 bases). Germline-derived CDR1 and CDR2 are SGDLS and YYNGEE. V lost 7 bases, J lost 5 bases, and 10 bases lay in between. This CDR3 has 12 amino acids. The CDR3 DNA reads TGTGCCAGCGGCAGGGCCGATCAGCCCCAGCATTTT. Residues: CASGRADQPQHF.

The genes are TRBV24-1 and TRBJ1-1; the D gene is possibly TRBD1 (6 bases). The V gene's germline CDR1 is KGHDR and CDR2 SFDVKD. Deletions cut 7 bases from V and 3 bases from J, with 17 bases between. The CDR3 runs to 15 residues. The CDR3 spells CATRKTGEGDTEAFF. CDR3 DNA: TGTGCCACCAGGAAGACGGGGGAGGGGGACACTGAAGCTTTCTTT.

The rearrangement links TRBV11-2 to TRBJ2-1, with D tentatively TRBD2 (6 bases). Per the germline V gene, CDR1 is SGHAT and CDR2 is FQNNGV. V was pared by 2 bases and J by 2 bases, with 16 bases between. The CDR3 totals 17 residues. The CDR3 spells CASSLTLGTSAYNEQFF. CDR3 DNA: TGTGCCAGCAGCTTAACTCTGGGGACTTCGGCCTACAATGAGCAGTTCTTC.

This clone was detected a few times. The rearrangement links TRBV9 to TRBJ2-2; TRBD2 is a possible D gene (6 bases). CDR1 and CDR2 (germline): SGDLS, YYNGEE. The CDR3 is 14 residues long. The V and J ends lost 1 base and 7 bases respectively, with 11 bases between them. The CDR3 spells CASSVKRELGELFF. As DNA, the CDR3 is TGTGCCAGCAGCGTAAAACGGGAGCTCGGGGAGCTGTTTTTT. The full variable domain, rest sourced from reference TRBV9 and TRBJ2-2, is DSGVTQTPKHLITATGQRVTLRCSPRSGDLSVYWYQQSLDQGLQFLIQYYNGEERAKGNILERFSAQQFPDLHSELNLSSLELGDSALYFCASSVKRELGELFFGEGSRLTVL.

V gene TRBV7-8 combines with J gene TRBJ1-2; 8 nucleotides agree with TRBD1. The CDR3 runs to 15 residues. The V and J ends lost 5 bases and 2 bases, in that order; junction bases with no gene match: 7. Germline assignment: CDR1 SGHVS and CDR2 FQNEAQ. This CDR3 reads CASSPWTGQNYGYTF. CDR3 nucleotide sequence: TGTGCCAGCAGCCCGTGGACAGGGCAAAACTATGGCTACACCTTC.

This clone has only one observation. The gene calls are TRBV9 and TRBJ2-1; tentatively, D is TRBD2 (8 bases). Germline CDR1 and CDR2: SGDLS and YYNGEE. Trimming cost V 3 bases and J 4 bases, with 14 bases left between them. CDR3 length equals 15 residues. CDR3 sequence reads: CASSDGRGQYNEQFF. The CDR3 DNA reads TGTGCCAGCAGCGACGGGAGGGGGCAATACAATGAGCAGTTCTTC.

This clone has just one count. The rearrangement joins TRBV7-2 to TRBJ2-4; D remains unclear. CDR3 length: 14 amino acids. V dropped 5 bases and J dropped 0 bases, with 8 bases sitting between them. Looked up from germline, CDR1 is SGHTA and CDR2 is FQGNSA. CDR3 DNA sequence: TGTGCCAGCAGCCCCGTTCTAGCCAAAAACATTCAGTACTTC. The encoded protein is CASSPVLAKNIQYF.

CDR3 loop: CASRDRLTYEQYF. CDR3 nucleotide sequence: TGCGCCAGCAGGGACAGGTTGACCTACGAGCAGTACTTC. This chain joins TRBV23-1 and TRBJ2-7; 7 nucleotides match TRBD1. TRBV23-1 is known as an ORF, though its function is uncertain. J gave up 2 bases and V 6 bases, and 4 bases lay outside the gene matches. There are 13 residues in the CDR3.

V gene TRBV13 combines with J gene TRBJ2-7; 10 bases agree with TRBD2. This CDR3 contains 15 residues. From germline, CDR1 is PRHDT and CDR2 FYEKMQ (reference sequence). Trimming removed 4 bases from V and 5 bases from J; junction bases left unmatched: 8. The CDR3 DNA reads TGTGCCAGCAGCTCGGCCCTAGCGGGAGTGAACGAGCAGTACTTC. Translated: CASSSALAGVNEQYF.

This clone came up once. This chain links TRBV12-3 or TRBV12-4 with TRBJ1-3; D is undetermined. The CDR3 totals 12 residues. Between the trimmed V and J ends, which lost 6 bases and 0 bases, there was a span of 3 bases. CDR3 amino acids: CASRYSGNTIYF. The CDR3 DNA is TGTGCCAGCAGATACTCTGGAAACACCATATATTTT.

This chain connects TRBV7-2 to TRBJ2-1; D unclear. V lost 4 bases to trimming and J lost 1 base, with 8 bases between them. The CDR3 runs 14 residues. Germline lookup yields CDR1 SGHTA and CDR2 FQGNSA. CDR3 DNA: TGTGCCAGCAGCTATTTCGGGTCCTACAATGAGCAGTTCTTC. It encodes CASSYFGSYNEQFF. The whole variable domain, remainder taken from reference TRBV7-2 and TRBJ2-1, is GAGVSQSPSNKVTEKGKDVELRCDPISGHTALYWYRQSLGQGLEFLIYFQGNSAPDKSGLPSDRFSAERTGGSVSTLTIQRTQQEDSAVYLCASSYFGSYNEQFFGPGTRLTVL.

The chain couples TRBV6-5 to TRBJ2-7; the match to TRBD1 covers 9 bases. CDR3 length equals 13 residues. The trim removed 10 bases at V and 5 bases at J, leaving 9 bases unmatched. Germline V gene sequence: CDR1 MNHEY, CDR2 SVGAGI. The CDR3 sequence: CATAGQGDNEQYF. The CDR3 DNA sequence: TGTGCCACCGCGGGACAGGGAGATAACGAGCAGTACTTC.

This chain connects TRBV19 to TRBJ2-1; possible D gene TRBD2, 5 bases. The CDR3 covers 12 residues. Per the germline V gene, CDR1 is LNHDA and CDR2 is SQIVND (reference sequence). Trimming took off 5 bases at V and 4 bases at J, with 6 bases between the two ends. The CDR3: CASSSGYNEQFF. The CDR3, as DNA: TGTGCCAGTAGTTCGGGGTACAATGAGCAGTTCTTC.

The chain joins TRBV7-2 to TRBJ1-1, with TRBD1 as a possible D gene (5 bases). The CDR3 consists of 15 residues. CDR1 SGHTA and CDR2 FQGNSA come from the germline V gene. V gave up 1 base and J gave up 8 bases, with 17 bases separating them. CDR3 residues: CASSLVTYRGTEAFF. CDR3 in DNA: TGTGCCAGCAGCTTAGTAACTTACCGGGGGACGGAAGCTTTCTTT. Supplemented by reference TRBV7-2 and TRBJ1-1, the full variable domain reads GAGVSQSPSNKVTEKGKDVELRCDPISGHTALYWYRQSLGQGLEFLIYFQGNSAPDKSGLPSDRFSAERTGGSVSTLTIQRTQQEDSAVYLCASSLVTYRGTEAFFGQGTRLTVV.